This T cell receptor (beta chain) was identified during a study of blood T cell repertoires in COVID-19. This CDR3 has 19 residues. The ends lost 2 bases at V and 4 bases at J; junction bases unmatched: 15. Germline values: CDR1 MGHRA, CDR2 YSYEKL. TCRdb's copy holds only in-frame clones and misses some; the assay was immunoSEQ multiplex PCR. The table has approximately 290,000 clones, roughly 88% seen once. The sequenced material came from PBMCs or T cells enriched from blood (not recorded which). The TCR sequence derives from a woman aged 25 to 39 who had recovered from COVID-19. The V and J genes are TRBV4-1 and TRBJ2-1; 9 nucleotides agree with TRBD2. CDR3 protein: CASSQMGRAWREGYNEQFF. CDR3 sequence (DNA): TGCGCCAGCAGCCAAATGGGACGTGCTTGGCGGGAGGGGTACAATGAGCAGTTCTTC.